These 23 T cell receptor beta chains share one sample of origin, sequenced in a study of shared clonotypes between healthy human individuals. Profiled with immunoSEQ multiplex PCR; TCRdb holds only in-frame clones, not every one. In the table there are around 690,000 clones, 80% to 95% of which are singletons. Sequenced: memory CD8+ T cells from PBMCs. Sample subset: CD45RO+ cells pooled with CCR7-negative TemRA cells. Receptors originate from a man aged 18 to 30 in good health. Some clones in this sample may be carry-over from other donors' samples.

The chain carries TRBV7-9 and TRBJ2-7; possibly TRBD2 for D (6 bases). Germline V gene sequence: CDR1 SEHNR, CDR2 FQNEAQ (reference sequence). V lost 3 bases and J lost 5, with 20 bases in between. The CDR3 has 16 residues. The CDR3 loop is CASSFAPSAPSHEQYF. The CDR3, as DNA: TGTGCCAGCAGCTTTGCCCCTAGCGCCCCCAGTCACGAGCAGTACTTC.

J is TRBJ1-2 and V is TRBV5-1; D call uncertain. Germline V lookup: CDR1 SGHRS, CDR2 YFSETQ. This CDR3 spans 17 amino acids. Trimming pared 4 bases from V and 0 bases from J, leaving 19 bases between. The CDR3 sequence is CASSPQLGDEPNYGYTF. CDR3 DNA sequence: TGCGCCAGCAGCCCACAACTCGGCGACGAGCCTAACTATGGCTACACCTTC. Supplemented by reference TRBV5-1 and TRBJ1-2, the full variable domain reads KAGVTQTPRYLIKTRGQQVTLSCSPISGHRSVSWYQQTPGQGLQFLFEYFSETQRNKGNFPGRFSGRQFSNSRSEMNVSTLELGDSALYLCASSPQLGDEPNYGYTFGSGTRLTVV.

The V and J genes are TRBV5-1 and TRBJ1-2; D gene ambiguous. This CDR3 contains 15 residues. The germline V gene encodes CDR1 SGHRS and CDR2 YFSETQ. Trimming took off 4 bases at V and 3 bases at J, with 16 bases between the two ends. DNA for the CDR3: TGCGCCAGCAGCGGCTACTCCTCAGGACACTATGGCTACACCTTC. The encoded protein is CASSGYSSGHYGYTF.

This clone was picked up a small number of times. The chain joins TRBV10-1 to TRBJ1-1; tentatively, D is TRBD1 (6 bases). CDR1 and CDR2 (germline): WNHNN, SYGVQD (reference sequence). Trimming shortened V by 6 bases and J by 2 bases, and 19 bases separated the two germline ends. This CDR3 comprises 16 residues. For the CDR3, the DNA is TGCGCCAGCAGCAACAACGGGACACAACTAAACACTGAAGCTTTCTTT. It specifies CASSNNGTQLNTEAFF.

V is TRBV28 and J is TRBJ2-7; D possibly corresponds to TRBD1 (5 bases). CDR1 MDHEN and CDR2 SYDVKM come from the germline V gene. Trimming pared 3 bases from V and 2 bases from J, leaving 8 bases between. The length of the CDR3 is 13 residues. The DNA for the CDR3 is TGTGCCAGCAGTTTTGGGGCGGCCTACGAGCAGTACTTC. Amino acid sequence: CASSFGAAYEQYF.

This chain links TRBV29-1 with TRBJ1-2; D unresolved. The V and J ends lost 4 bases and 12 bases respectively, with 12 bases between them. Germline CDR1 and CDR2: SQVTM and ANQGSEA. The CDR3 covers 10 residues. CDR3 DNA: TGCAGCGTTGCGTCGGTATATCACACCTTC. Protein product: CSVASVYHTF.

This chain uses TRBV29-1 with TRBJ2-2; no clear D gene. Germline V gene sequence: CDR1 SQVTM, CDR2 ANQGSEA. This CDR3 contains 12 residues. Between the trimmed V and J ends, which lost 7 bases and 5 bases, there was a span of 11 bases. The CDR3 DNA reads TGCAGCGCCCCCTACCCAACCGGGGAGCTGTTTTTT. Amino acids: CSAPYPTGELFF.

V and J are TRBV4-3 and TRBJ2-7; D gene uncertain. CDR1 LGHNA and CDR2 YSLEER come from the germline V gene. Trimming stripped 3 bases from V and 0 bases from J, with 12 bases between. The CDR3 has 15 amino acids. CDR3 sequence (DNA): TGCGCCAGCAGCCAGACGAGCAAGGTCTCCTACGAGCAGTACTTC. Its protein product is CASSQTSKVSYEQYF.

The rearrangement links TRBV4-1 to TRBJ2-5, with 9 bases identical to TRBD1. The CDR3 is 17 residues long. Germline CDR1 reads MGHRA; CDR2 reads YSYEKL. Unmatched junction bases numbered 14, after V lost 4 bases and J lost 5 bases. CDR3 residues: CASSPRQGEPSGETQYF. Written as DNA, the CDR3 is TGCGCCAGCAGCCCCCGACAGGGGGAACCGAGCGGGGAGACCCAGTACTTC.

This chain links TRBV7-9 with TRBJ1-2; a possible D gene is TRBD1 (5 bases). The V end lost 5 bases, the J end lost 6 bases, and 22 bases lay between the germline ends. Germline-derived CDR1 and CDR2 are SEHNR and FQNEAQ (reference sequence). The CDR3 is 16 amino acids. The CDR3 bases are TGTGCCAGCAGCCCCCCCGGTGACTCACCCAGGGATGGCTACACCTTC. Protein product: CASSPPGDSPRDGYTF.

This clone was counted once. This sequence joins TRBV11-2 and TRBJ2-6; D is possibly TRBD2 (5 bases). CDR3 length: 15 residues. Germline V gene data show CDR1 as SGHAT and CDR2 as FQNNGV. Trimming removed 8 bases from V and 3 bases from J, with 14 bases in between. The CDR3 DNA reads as TGTGCCAGCGGCGATGGAGGCTTTGGGGCCAACGTCCTGACTTTC. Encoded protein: CASGDGGFGANVLTF.

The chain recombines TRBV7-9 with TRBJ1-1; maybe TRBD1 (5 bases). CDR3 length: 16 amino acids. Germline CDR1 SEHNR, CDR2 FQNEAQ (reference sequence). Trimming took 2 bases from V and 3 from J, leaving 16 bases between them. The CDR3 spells CASSLWRGSQDTEAFF. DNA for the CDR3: TGTGCCAGCAGCTTATGGCGGGGCAGCCAGGACACTGAAGCTTTCTTT.

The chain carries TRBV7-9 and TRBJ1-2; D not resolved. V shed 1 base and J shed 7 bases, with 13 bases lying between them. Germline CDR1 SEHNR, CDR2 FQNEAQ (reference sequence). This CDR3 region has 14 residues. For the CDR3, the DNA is TGTGCCAGCAGCTTAGTACATGGGGTCCTTGGCTACACCTTC. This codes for CASSLVHGVLGYTF.

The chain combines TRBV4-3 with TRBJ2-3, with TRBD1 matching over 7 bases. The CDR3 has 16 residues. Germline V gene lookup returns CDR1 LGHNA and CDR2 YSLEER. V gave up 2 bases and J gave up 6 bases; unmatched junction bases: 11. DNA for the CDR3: TGCGCCAGCAGCCAACGACAGGGACAGTTCACGGATACGCAGTATTTT. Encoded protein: CASSQRQGQFTDTQYF.

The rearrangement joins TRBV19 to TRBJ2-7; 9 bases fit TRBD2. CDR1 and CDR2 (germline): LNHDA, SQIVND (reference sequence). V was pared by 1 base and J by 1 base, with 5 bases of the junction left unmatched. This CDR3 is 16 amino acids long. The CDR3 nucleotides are TGTGCCAGTAGTATAGTCTTGGGACTAGCATCCTACGAGCAGTACTTC. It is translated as CASSIVLGLASYEQYF.

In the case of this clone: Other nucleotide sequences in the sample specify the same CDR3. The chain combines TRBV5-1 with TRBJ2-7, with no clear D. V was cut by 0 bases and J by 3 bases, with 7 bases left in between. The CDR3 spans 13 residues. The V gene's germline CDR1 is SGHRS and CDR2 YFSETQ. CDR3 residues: CASSLGVLYEQYF. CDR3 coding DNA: TGCGCCAGCAGCTTGGGCGTCCTCTACGAGCAGTACTTC.

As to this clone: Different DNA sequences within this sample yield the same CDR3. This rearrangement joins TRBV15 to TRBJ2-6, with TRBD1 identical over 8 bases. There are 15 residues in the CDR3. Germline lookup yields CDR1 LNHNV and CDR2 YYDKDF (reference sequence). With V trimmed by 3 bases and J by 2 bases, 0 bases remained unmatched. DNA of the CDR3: TGTGCCACCAGCAGGGACAGGGCTGGGGCCAACGTCCTGACTTTC. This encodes CATSRDRAGANVLTF.

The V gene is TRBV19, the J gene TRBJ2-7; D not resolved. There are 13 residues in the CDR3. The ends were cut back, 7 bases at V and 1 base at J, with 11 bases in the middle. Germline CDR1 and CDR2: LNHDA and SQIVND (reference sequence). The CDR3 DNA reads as TGTGCCAGTAACTTCGCGGATTCCTACGAGCAGTACTTC. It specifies CASNFADSYEQYF. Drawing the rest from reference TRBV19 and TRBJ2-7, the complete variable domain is DGGITQSPKYLFRKEGQNVTLSCEQNLNHDAMYWYRQDPGQGLRLIYYSQIVNDFQKGDIAEGYSVSREKKESFPLTVTSAQKNPTAFYLCASNFADSYEQYFGPGTRLTVT.

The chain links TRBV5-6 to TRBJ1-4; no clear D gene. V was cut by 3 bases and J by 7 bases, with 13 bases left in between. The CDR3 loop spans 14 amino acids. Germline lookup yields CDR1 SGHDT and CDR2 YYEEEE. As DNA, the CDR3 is TGTGCCAGCAGCTCCCGCCGGGAGGGTGAAAAACTGTTTTTT. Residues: CASSSRREGEKLFF.

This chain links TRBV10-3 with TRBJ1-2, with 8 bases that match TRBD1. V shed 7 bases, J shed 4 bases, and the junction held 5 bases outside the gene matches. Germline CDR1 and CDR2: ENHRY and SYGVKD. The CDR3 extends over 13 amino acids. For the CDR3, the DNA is TGTGCCATCATGGGACAGGAATCCTATGGCTACACCTTC. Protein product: CAIMGQESYGYTF.

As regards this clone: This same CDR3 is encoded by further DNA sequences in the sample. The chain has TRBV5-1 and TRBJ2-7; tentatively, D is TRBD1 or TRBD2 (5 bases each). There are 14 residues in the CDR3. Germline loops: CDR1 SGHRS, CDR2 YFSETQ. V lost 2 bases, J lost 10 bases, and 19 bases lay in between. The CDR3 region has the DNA TGCGCCAGCAGCTTATACCGGGACGGCCGGCAACAGTACTTC. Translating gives CASSLYRDGRQQYF.

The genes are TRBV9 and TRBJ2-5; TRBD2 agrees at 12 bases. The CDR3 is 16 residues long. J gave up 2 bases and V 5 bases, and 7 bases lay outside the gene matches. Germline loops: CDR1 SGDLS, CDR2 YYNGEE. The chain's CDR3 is CASSRLAGGPQETQYF. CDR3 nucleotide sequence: TGTGCCAGCAGTCGGCTAGCGGGAGGGCCTCAAGAGACCCAGTACTTC.

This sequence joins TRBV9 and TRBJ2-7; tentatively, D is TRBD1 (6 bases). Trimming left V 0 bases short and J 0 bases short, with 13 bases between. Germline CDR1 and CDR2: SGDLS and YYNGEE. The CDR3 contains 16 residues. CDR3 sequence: CASSVEGGAGSYEQYF. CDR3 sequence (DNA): TGTGCCAGCAGCGTAGAAGGGGGAGCCGGCTCCTACGAGCAGTACTTC.